Shown below are 5 T cell receptor beta chains from a single sample sequenced in a study of blood T cell repertoires in COVID-19. The table came from immunoSEQ multiplex PCR; TCRdb's copy has only in-frame clones and leaves some out. The table shows more than 75,000 clones, with about 88% occurring only once. Sequencing was done on a sample of peripheral blood. These receptors were obtained from a man aged 80 or over with active or convalescent COVID-19.

This chain links TRBV6-5 with TRBJ2-7; D might be TRBD1 (6 bases). The V end lost 7 bases, the J end lost 5 bases, and 18 bases lay between the germline ends. The CDR3 covers 14 residues. Germline V gene data show CDR1 as MNHEY and CDR2 as SVGAGI. CDR3 protein: CASTPPGAYDEQYF. The CDR3, as DNA: TGTGCCAGCACCCCCCCAGGGGCATACGACGAGCAGTACTTC.

This clone has a single count. The CDR3 loop reads CASSQSPIGQLVYEQYF. The DNA for the CDR3 is TGCGCCAGCAGCCAATCGCCCATTGGGCAGTTGGTTTACGAGCAGTACTTC. The chain links TRBV4-3 to TRBJ2-7, with D uncertain. The CDR3 has 17 residues. Germline assignment: CDR1 LGHNA and CDR2 YSLEER. V was cut by 2 bases and J by 4 bases, with 21 bases left in between.

The V call is TRBV2, the J call TRBJ2-3; a possible D gene is TRBD2 (5 bases). The CDR3 sequence is 14 residues long. The V gene lost 7 bases and the J gene lost 0 bases, with 11 bases spanning the gap. Germline assignment: CDR1 SNHLY and CDR2 FYNNEI. CDR3 residues: CASTLSGSTDTQYF. CDR3 bases: TGTGCCAGCACGCTCAGCGGTAGCACAGATACGCAGTATTTT.

The rearrangement joins TRBV7-2 to TRBJ2-4; possible D gene TRBD1, 5 bases. Germline assignment: CDR1 SGHTA and CDR2 FQGNSA. Deletions cut 2 bases from V and 1 base from J, with 9 bases between. This CDR3 has 15 amino acids. For the CDR3, the DNA is TGTGCCAGCAGCTTAAGCAGGGTCGCCAAAAACATTCAGTACTTC. This encodes CASSLSRVAKNIQYF.

The chain employs TRBV18 and TRBJ2-5, with TRBD1 identical over 9 bases. From germline, CDR1 is KGHSH and CDR2 LQKENI. V lost 0 bases and J lost 4; bases outside the gene matches: 9. CDR3 size: 17 residues. CDR3 protein: CASSPPRDRVYPETQYF. The DNA of the CDR3 is TGTGCCAGCTCACCACCGCGGGACAGGGTATATCCAGAGACCCAGTACTTC. Looking up the rest from reference TRBV18 and TRBJ2-5 gives the full variable domain: NAGVMQNPRHLVRRRGQEARLRCSPMKGHSHVYWYRQLPEEGLKFMVYLQKENIIDESGMPKERFSAEFPKEGPSILRIQQVVRGDSAAYFCASSPPRDRVYPETQYFGPGTRLLVL.